The 30 T cell receptor beta chains presented below share a single source sample, sequenced in a study of graft-versus-host responses after intestinal transplantation. No antigen is known for these receptors. Sequenced by immunoSEQ multiplex PCR; TCRdb stores in-frame clones only, minus some. The sample has about 93,000 clones, 85% to 95% seen once. Sequencing was performed on unstimulated CD8+ T cells sorted from spleen or lymph node cells, taken before intestinal transplant. The origin of the receptors is a human donor who received an intestinal transplant.

Notes on this clone: Other DNA sequences of this sample code for an identical CDR3. The chain combines TRBV10-2 with TRBJ2-1, with 14 bases identical to TRBD2. Germline CDR1 is WSHSY and CDR2 is SAAADI. CDR3 length: 17 residues. The CDR3 DNA is TGCGCTAGCTCCGGACAGGGGGGACTAGCGGGAGTAAATGAGCAGTTCTTC. Amino acid sequence: CASSGQGGLAGVNEQFF.

V and J are TRBV11-3 and TRBJ2-3; 13 bases agree with TRBD2. Per the germline V gene, CDR1 is SGHNT and CDR2 is YENEEA. The CDR3 spans 16 residues. Trimming cost V 5 bases and J 7 bases; bases outside gene matches: 9. For the CDR3, the DNA is TGTGCCAGCAGCCCATGGACTAGCGGGGGTATGCATACGCAGTATTTT. Translating gives CASSPWTSGGMHTQYF.

This clone has only one observation. The rearrangement joins TRBV30 to TRBJ1-1, with 9 bases aligning to TRBD1. Germline assignment: CDR1 GTSNPN and CDR2 SVGIG (reference sequence). This CDR3 spans 13 amino acids. V shed 0 bases and J 5 bases; nucleotides not matched to a gene: 1. In nucleotides, the CDR3 is TGTGCCTGGAGTGTACAGGGGGCAACTGAAGCTTTCTTT. It yields the protein CAWSVQGATEAFF.

This clone appeared once. The chain has TRBV30 and TRBJ1-5; D possibly corresponds to TRBD1 (6 bases). The germline CDR1 and CDR2 sequences are GTSNPN and SVGIG (reference sequence). The V gene lost 2 bases and the J gene lost 0 bases, with 11 bases spanning the gap. The CDR3 is 15 residues long. DNA of the CDR3: TGTGCCTGGAGTCCGGGACAAGGTAGCAATCAGCCCCAGCATTTT. Amino acids: CAWSPGQGSNQPQHF.

The table lists this clone with a few counts. This sequence joins TRBV11-2 and TRBJ2-1; 9 bases are a match to TRBD2. V trimming: 5 bases; J trimming: 8 bases; junction bases outside the gene matches: 19. The V gene's germline CDR1 is SGHAT and CDR2 FQNNGV. CDR3 length: 18 residues. The chain's CDR3 is CASSPPGLAIFLRDEQFF. CDR3 coding DNA: TGTGCCAGCAGCCCGCCGGGACTAGCCATATTCTTGAGGGATGAGCAGTTCTTC.

V is TRBV7-8 and J is TRBJ2-7; 8 positions match TRBD1. This CDR3 is built from 15 residues. With 4 bases clipped from V and 5 bases from J, the junction kept 10 bases outside the gene matches. Germline values: CDR1 SGHVS, CDR2 FQNEAQ. The CDR3 DNA is TGTGCCAGCAGCTACGGACAGGGAACTTCCCACGAGCAGTACTTC. As protein: CASSYGQGTSHEQYF.

The rearrangement uses TRBV4-1 and TRBJ1-3, with D tentatively TRBD1 (5 bases). V lost 4 bases to trimming and J lost 0 bases, with 16 bases between them. The CDR3 runs 17 residues. CDR1 is MGHRA and CDR2 is YSYEKL in the germline V gene. The CDR3 DNA reads as TGCGCCAGCAGCCTCATGGGCAGGGAGGACTCTGGAAACACCATATATTTT. Residues: CASSLMGREDSGNTIYF.

This chain joins TRBV14 and TRBJ2-1, with 7 bases fitting TRBD2. V shed 0 bases and J 4 bases; nucleotides not matched to a gene: 9. The CDR3 runs to 17 residues. Germline CDR1 reads SGHDN; CDR2 reads FVKESK. The CDR3 DNA is TGTGCCAGCAGCCAAGATTACGACGAAGCGGGGTACAATGAGCAGTTCTTC. This codes for CASSQDYDEAGYNEQFF.

This chain connects TRBV5-6 to TRBJ2-6; TRBD1 agrees at 12 bases. This CDR3 has 18 amino acids. CDR1 is SGHDT and CDR2 is YYEEEE in the germline V gene. Trimming took 1 base from V and 3 from J; bases not matched to a gene: 5. In DNA, the CDR3 is TGTGCCAGCAGCTTGTTTGGGACAGGGGGCTTTGGGGCCAACGTCCTGACTTTC. Protein sequence: CASSLFGTGGFGANVLTF.

J is TRBJ2-5 and V is TRBV7-9; D is perhaps TRBD1 (6 bases). Germline CDR1 SEHNR, CDR2 FQNEAQ (reference sequence). The V gene lost 2 bases and the J gene lost 5 bases, with 15 bases spanning the gap. The CDR3 spans 15 residues. CDR3 sequence (DNA): TGTGCCAGCAGCTTAAGGGACACTCGAGGGGAGACCCAGTACTTC. Encoded protein: CASSLRDTRGETQYF.

This clone occurred a few times. The chain recombines TRBV5-6 with TRBJ1-4, with 8 bases fitting TRBD1. The CDR3 runs 16 residues. With V trimmed by 4 bases and J by 0 bases, 5 bases remained unmatched. The germline CDR1 and CDR2 sequences are SGHDT and YYEEEE. The CDR3 here is CASSTDRETTNEKLFF. For the CDR3, the DNA is TGTGCCAGCAGCACGGACAGGGAAACAACTAATGAAAAACTGTTTTTT.

The CDR3 sequence is CSVEPTGTARYGYTF. DNA for the CDR3: TGCAGCGTTGAACCTACCGGGACAGCTAGGTATGGCTACACCTTC. This chain joins TRBV29-1 and TRBJ1-2; 7 bases agree with TRBD1. CDR1 is SQVTM, CDR2 ANQGSEA, per germline. J was trimmed by 5 bases and V by 2 bases; bases with no gene match: 11. The length of the CDR3 is 15 residues.

The genes are TRBV7-9 and TRBJ1-2; no firm D call. Trimming took off 4 bases at V and 7 bases at J, with 10 bases between the two ends. CDR1 and CDR2 (germline): SEHNR, FQNEAQ (reference sequence). This CDR3 region has 12 residues. DNA of the CDR3: TGTGCCAGCAGCTCAGAGGGAGTTGGCTACACCTTC. It codes for CASSSEGVGYTF.

This chain links TRBV6-1 with TRBJ1-1; TRBD1 might be the D (5 bases). V shed 2 bases and J shed 3 bases, with 13 bases lying between them. Germline V CDR1 and CDR2: MNHNS, SASEGT. The CDR3 covers 15 residues. Here the CDR3 reads CASSELDRFDTEAFF. The CDR3 coding sequence is TGTGCCAGCAGTGAACTCGACAGATTCGACACTGAAGCTTTCTTT.

J is TRBJ2-1 and V is TRBV6-4, with TRBD2 matching 12 bases. CDR1 is MRHNA, CDR2 SNTAGT, per germline. The J segment lost 0 bases and the V segment lost 4 bases, leaving 13 bases of the junction unmatched. CDR3 length equals 20 residues. The CDR3 DNA is TGTGCCAGCAGTGTACCGGGACTAGCGGGTCCGATTAGCTCCTACAATGAGCAGTTCTTC. The encoded protein is CASSVPGLAGPISSYNEQFF.

The chain employs TRBV2 and TRBJ2-1; TRBD2 matches 11 bases. The CDR3 is 14 residues long. Unmatched junction bases numbered 6, after V lost 6 bases and J lost 8 bases. CDR1 and CDR2 (germline): SNHLY, FYNNEI. DNA for the CDR3: TGTGCCAGCAGGGCTAGCGGGGGGATCGATGAGCAGTTCTTC. Protein product: CASRASGGIDEQFF.

In its sample, this clone was seen once. The CDR3 loop is CAISESPGNYGYTF. Here the CDR3 DNA reads TGTGCCATCAGTGAGTCTCCAGGGAACTATGGCTACACCTTC. The chain couples TRBV10-3 to TRBJ1-2; D is possibly TRBD1 (5 bases). Trimming took 0 bases from V and 2 from J, leaving 7 bases between them. Germline CDR1 and CDR2: ENHRY and SYGVKD. The CDR3 extends over 14 amino acids.

V usage is TRBV19 and J usage is TRBJ2-1; TRBD2 agrees at 10 bases. Germline V lookup: CDR1 LNHDA, CDR2 SQIVND (reference sequence). Losses at the gene ends were 7 bases for V and 4 bases for J; bases not matched to a gene: 4. This CDR3 is 14 amino acids long. CDR3 loop: CASTWTSGYNEQFF. The DNA of the CDR3 is TGTGCCAGTACCTGGACTAGCGGATACAATGAGCAGTTCTTC.

DNA for the CDR3: TGCGCCAGCAGCCTCCTCGGTGAGGGCGAATCACCCCTCCACTTT. This gives the protein CASSLLGEGESPLHF. The V and J genes are TRBV4-1 and TRBJ1-6; D gene ambiguous. Trimming stripped 4 bases from V and 10 bases from J, with 17 bases between. Germline CDR1 MGHRA, CDR2 YSYEKL. This CDR3 contains 15 residues.

V and J are TRBV5-4 and TRBJ2-5; no clear D gene. Germline-derived CDR1 and CDR2 are SGHNT and YYREEE (reference sequence). The CDR3 consists of 17 residues. Trimming took 0 bases from V and 3 from J, leaving 18 bases between them. The CDR3 protein is CASSLGRRGTPKETQYF. In DNA form, the CDR3 reads TGTGCCAGCAGCTTGGGCCGTCGAGGAACCCCAAAAGAGACCCAGTACTTC. Full variable domain (missing parts from reference TRBV5-4 and TRBJ2-5): ETGVTQSPTHLIKTRGQQVTLRCSSQSGHNTVSWYQQALGQGPQFIFQYYREEENGRGNFPPRFSGLQFPNYSSELNVNALELDDSALYLCASSLGRRGTPKETQYFGPGTRLLVL.

The genes are TRBV27 and TRBJ2-7; TRBD2 matches at 8 bases. Trimming took 2 bases from V and 2 from J; bases not matched to a gene: 5. CDR3 length: 15 residues. The germline V gene encodes CDR1 MNHEY and CDR2 SMNVEV (reference sequence). The CDR3 nucleotides are TGTGCCAGCAGTTTAGTGGCGGGAGGTGCCTACGAGCAGTACTTC. It is translated as CASSLVAGGAYEQYF.

The V and J genes are TRBV12-5 and TRBJ2-1, with unresolved D. Trimming cost V 4 bases and J 4 bases, with 2 bases left between them. Germline assignment: CDR1 LGHNT and CDR2 FRNRAP. The length of the CDR3 is 11 residues. CDR3 residues: CASGSYNEQFF. CDR3 in DNA: TGTGCTAGTGGTTCATACAATGAGCAGTTCTTC.

The chain employs TRBV4-1 and TRBJ2-3; a possible D gene is TRBD2 (5 bases). Trimming cost V 0 bases and J 2 bases, with 6 bases left between them. There are 14 residues in the CDR3. The germline CDR1 and CDR2 sequences are MGHRA and YSYEKL. CDR3 region: CASSQERATDTQYF. The CDR3 nucleotides are TGCGCCAGCAGCCAAGAGCGGGCCACAGATACGCAGTATTTT.

This chain uses TRBV11-2 with TRBJ1-1, with TRBD1 as a possible D gene (5 bases). The CDR3 covers 14 residues. The germline V and J ends were trimmed by 3 bases and 4 bases, with 12 bases remaining between them. Germline-derived CDR1 and CDR2 are SGHAT and FQNNGV. CDR3 sequence: CASSLGGVGTEAFF. The CDR3, as DNA: TGTGCCAGCAGCTTGGGGGGGGTGGGCACTGAAGCTTTCTTT.

The chain recombines TRBV27 with TRBJ2-1; 9 bases align to TRBD1. The V segment lost 3 bases and the J segment 9 bases; nucleotides outside the gene matches: 6. The CDR3 totals 14 residues. The germline CDR1 and CDR2 sequences are MNHEY and SMNVEV (reference sequence). In DNA, the CDR3 is TGTGCCAGCAGTTTGGTTGGACAGGGGAGTGAGCAGTTCTTC. It is translated as CASSLVGQGSEQFF.

This chain connects TRBV29-1 to TRBJ1-1; D possibly corresponds to TRBD1 (5 bases). The CDR3 runs to 13 residues. In germline, CDR1 is SQVTM, CDR2 ANQGSEA. The germline V and J ends were trimmed by 4 bases and 3 bases, with 12 bases remaining between them. CDR3 nucleotides: TGCAGCGTTGCTTTGGGGGGTGACACTGAAGCTTTCTTT. Its translation is CSVALGGDTEAFF.

This clone occurred once. The gene calls are TRBV19 and TRBJ2-1; 12 bases line up with TRBD2. Germline values: CDR1 LNHDA, CDR2 SQIVND (reference sequence). This CDR3 has 14 amino acids. J lost 7 bases, V lost 7 bases, and 5 bases had no gene match. DNA for the CDR3: TGTGCCAGTAAGACTAGCGGGAGTAGTAATGAGCAGTTCTTC. It yields the protein CASKTSGSSNEQFF. Full variable domain (remainder filled in from reference TRBV19 and TRBJ2-1): DGGITQSPKYLFRKEGQNVTLSCEQNLNHDAMYWYRQDPGQGLRLIYYSQIVNDFQKGDIAEGYSVSREKKESFPLTVTSAQKNPTAFYLCASKTSGSSNEQFFGPGTRLTVL.

The chain links TRBV30 to TRBJ1-2; no firm D call. The CDR3 consists of 13 residues. The germline V gene has CDR1 GTSNPN and CDR2 SVGIG (reference sequence). V was clipped by 1 base and J by 4 bases, with 10 bases between them. CDR3 in amino acids: CAWSDGRSYGYTF. CDR3 sequence (DNA): TGTGCCTGGAGTGATGGTAGATCCTATGGCTACACCTTC.

CDR3 protein: CASSPGQGPQETQYF. The CDR3 nucleotides read TGCGCCAGCAGCCCAGGACAGGGCCCTCAAGAGACCCAGTACTTC. The V and J genes are TRBV4-3 and TRBJ2-5, with 8 bases identical to TRBD1. Per the germline V gene, CDR1 is LGHNA and CDR2 is YSLEER. The V and J ends lost 4 bases and 2 bases, in that order; junction bases with no gene match: 6. This CDR3 comprises 15 residues.

V is TRBV15 and J is TRBJ2-3; no firm D call. This CDR3 has 13 amino acids. CDR1 is LNHNV, CDR2 YYDKDF, per germline (reference sequence). Between the trimmed V and J ends, which lost 3 bases and 5 bases, there was a span of 9 bases. CDR3 in DNA: TGTGCCACCAGCAGCGTCGTAGTAGATACGCAGTATTTT. Translated: CATSSVVVDTQYF.